Presented here are 7 T cell receptor beta chains from one specimen sequenced in a study of control samples from healthy donors and cancer patients. Assay: immunoSEQ multiplex PCR; the TCRdb copy retains only in-frame clones and omits some. The sample has tens of thousands of clones; roughly 92% are singletons. Sequencing used blood. Source of these receptors: a woman aged 50 to 60 in good health.

The chain is built from TRBV28 and TRBJ1-2, with 8 bases identical to TRBD1. Trimming at V came to 6 bases and at J to 3 bases, leaving 3 bases not matched to a gene. This CDR3 has 13 residues. Germline V CDR1 and CDR2: MDHEN, SYDVKM. CDR3 amino acids: CASRTGDHYGYTF. The CDR3 DNA follows: TGTGCCAGCAGGACAGGGGACCACTATGGCTACACCTTC.

The V gene is TRBV24-1, the J gene TRBJ2-3, with unresolved D. Germline CDR1 and CDR2: KGHDR and SFDVKD. Trimming left V 5 bases short and J 2 bases short, with 7 bases between. CDR3 size: 13 residues. CDR3 protein: CATSAVLTDTQYF. The CDR3, as DNA: TGTGCCACCAGTGCGGTCCTCACAGATACGCAGTATTTT.

This chain connects TRBV7-9 to TRBJ1-1; no clear D. With 0 bases removed from V and 6 bases from J, the gap between germline ends came to 8 bases. This CDR3 region has 13 residues. The V gene's germline CDR1 is SEHNR and CDR2 FQNEAQ (reference sequence). The CDR3 is CASSLAGESEAFF. The CDR3 DNA follows: TGTGCCAGCAGCTTAGCTGGGGAGTCTGAAGCTTTCTTT.

This clone was detected only once. The chain combines TRBV12-3 or TRBV12-4 with TRBJ2-1, with TRBD2 matching 9 bases. The length of the CDR3 is 13 residues. Trimming at V came to 4 bases and at J to 9 bases, leaving 4 bases not matched to a gene. This chain's CDR3 is CASSSGTSREQFF. Here the CDR3 DNA reads TGTGCCAGCAGTTCCGGGACTAGCCGTGAGCAGTTCTTC.

J is TRBJ2-7 and V is TRBV5-6; D not certain. This CDR3 comprises 14 residues. Germline CDR1 is SGHDT and CDR2 is YYEEEE. The V end was cut by 0 bases, the J end by 2 bases, with 9 bases between. CDR3 loop: CASSLARFTYEQYF. CDR3 DNA: TGTGCCAGCAGCTTGGCTCGATTTACCTACGAGCAGTACTTC.

The rearrangement joins TRBV3-1 (or the pseudogene TRBV3-2) to TRBJ1-2; D might be TRBD1 (5 bases). The CDR3 length is 13 residues. Germline V gene sequence: CDR1 LGHDT, CDR2 YNNKEL (reference sequence). The germline V and J ends were trimmed by 0 bases and 6 bases, with 8 bases remaining between them. The CDR3, as DNA: TGTGCCAGCAGCCAAGAGACAGCGAATGGCTACACCTTC. This translates into CASSQETANGYTF.

V usage is TRBV7-2 and J usage is TRBJ1-1; D might be TRBD1 (6 bases). V was shortened by 7 bases and J by 3 bases, with 9 bases between the two germline ends. The CDR3 is 12 amino acids. The germline gives CDR1 SGHTA, CDR2 FQGNSA. The CDR3 region is CASTWGHTEAFF. CDR3 DNA sequence: TGTGCCAGCACTTGGGGGCACACTGAAGCTTTCTTT.